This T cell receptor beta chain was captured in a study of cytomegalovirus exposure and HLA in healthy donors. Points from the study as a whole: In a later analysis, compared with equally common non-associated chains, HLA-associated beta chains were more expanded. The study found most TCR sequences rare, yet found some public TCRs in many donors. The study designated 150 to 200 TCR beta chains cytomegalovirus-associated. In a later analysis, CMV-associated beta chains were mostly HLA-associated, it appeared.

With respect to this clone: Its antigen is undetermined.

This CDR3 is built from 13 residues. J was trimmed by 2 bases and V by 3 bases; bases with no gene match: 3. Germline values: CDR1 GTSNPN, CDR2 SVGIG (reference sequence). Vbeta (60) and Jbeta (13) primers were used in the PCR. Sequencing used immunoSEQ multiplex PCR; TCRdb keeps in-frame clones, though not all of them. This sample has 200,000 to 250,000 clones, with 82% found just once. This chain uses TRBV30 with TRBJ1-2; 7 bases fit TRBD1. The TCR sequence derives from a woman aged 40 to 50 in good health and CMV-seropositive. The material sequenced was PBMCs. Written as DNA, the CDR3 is TGTGCCTGGAGATCGACAGGGAACTATGGCTACACCTTC. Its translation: CAWRSTGNYGYTF.